These 12 T cell receptor beta chains share one sample of origin, sequenced in a study of response to subunit inactivated influenza vaccine listed by TCRdb under 2018. To prepare the library, RT-PCR was applied. TCRdb records Illumina HiSeq 2500 as the sequencer. The public reads were quality trimmed at Q25 with fastp and then assembled into clones with MiXCR by TCRdb, keeping productive beta chains. Rows are unified per CDR3 protein, each entry keeping the most common DNA and genes. The sample data list 650,000 to 800,000 distinct CDR3 sequences, and around 13% of these were observed just once. Roughly 6.4% of the sample comes from the top ten. The sample was PBMCs from blood, taken around 15 days before vaccination. These receptors all come from a man aged 50 or older who received an inactivated influenza vaccine. Donor details come from another sample of the same person, matched by shared clones.

The chain carries TRBV5-1 and TRBJ2-2; 9 nucleotides match TRBD1. The V gene's germline CDR1 is SGHRS and CDR2 YFSETQ. Unmatched junction bases numbered 6, after V lost 0 bases and J lost 6 bases. CDR3 length: 16 amino acids. The CDR3 protein is CASSLGTGGRSGELFF. The CDR3 region has the DNA TGCGCCAGCAGCTTGGGTACAGGGGGCCGTTCCGGGGAGCTGTTTTTT.

This clonotype was counted at least ten times. At one end the junction does not follow the germline gene, possibly because of a read error. The chain is built from TRBV12-3 or TRBV12-4 and TRBJ2-2; TRBD2 aligns across 8 bases. The CDR3 runs to 15 residues. CDR3 nucleotide sequence: TGTGCCAGCAGCTTAGGACTAGCCGGGACCGGGGAGCTGTTTTTT. Amino acid sequence: CASSLGLAGTGELFF.

This chain uses TRBV14 with TRBJ2-7; 15 bases fit TRBD2. The CDR3 has 19 amino acids. Per germline, CDR1 SGHDN and CDR2 FVKESK. V lost 0 bases, J lost 2 bases, and 8 bases stayed unmatched. This chain's CDR3 is CASSQEPGLAGGFPYEQYF. The CDR3 DNA reads as TGTGCCAGCAGCCAAGAACCGGGACTAGCGGGAGGATTTCCCTACGAGCAGTACTTC.

The rearrangement links TRBV4-3 to TRBJ1-2, with D perhaps TRBD1 (6 bases). The CDR3 is made up of 16 amino acids. Trimming stripped 1 base from V and 4 bases from J, with 16 bases between. CDR1 is LGHNA, CDR2 YSLEER, per germline. The CDR3 coding sequence is TGCGCCAGCAGCCAAGGTTTAAAGGACAGACCCTATGGCTACACCTTC. Protein sequence: CASSQGLKDRPYGYTF.

A remark on this clonotype: Since no conserved phenylalanine or tryptophan closes the CDR3, a read error is the likely cause. The rearrangement links TRBV20-1 to TRBJ2-4; 8 bases match TRBD2. Germline CDR1 and CDR2: DFQATT and SNEGSKA (reference sequence). The J segment lost 0 bases and the V segment lost 3 bases, leaving 7 bases of the junction unmatched. The CDR3 sequence is 16 residues long. CDR3 sequence (DNA): TGCAGTGCTAGTGCGGGGGGCCCTCCAGCCAAAAACATTCAGTACCTC. Its protein product is CSASAGGPPAKNIQYL.

In this sample, this clonotype turned up a few times. The rearrangement uses TRBV18 and TRBJ1-3; 7 bases fit TRBD1. The CDR3 has 17 amino acids. The V segment lost 2 bases and the J segment 4 bases; nucleotides outside the gene matches: 11. Germline V lookup: CDR1 KGHSH, CDR2 LQKENI. CDR3 nucleotide sequence: TGTGCCAGCTCACCAATCGTGGCAGGGGGAAGAGGAAACACCATATATTTT. It encodes CASSPIVAGGRGNTIYF.

This chain uses TRBV5-1 with TRBJ2-1; D possibly corresponds to TRBD2 (6 bases). Germline CDR1 SGHRS, CDR2 YFSETQ. The V and J ends lost 0 bases and 5 bases respectively, with 9 bases between them. This CDR3 contains 14 residues. The DNA of the CDR3 is TGCGCCAGCAGCTTGGAAACTAGCCACAATGAGCAGTTCTTC. Translated, it gives CASSLETSHNEQFF.

V usage is TRBV4-3 and J usage is TRBJ2-1, with 10 bases that match TRBD1. The CDR3 is made up of 16 amino acids. The junction had 15 bases not matched to a gene; V was cut back by 5 bases and J by 11 bases. CDR1 is LGHNA, CDR2 YSLEER, per germline. The CDR3 DNA is TGCGCCAGCAGCGTAGGACAGGGGGATTTTCTTGGGCAGCAGTTCTTC. This gives the protein CASSVGQGDFLGQQFF.

V gene TRBV20-1 combines with J gene TRBJ2-3; no reliable D call. In germline, CDR1 is DFQATT, CDR2 SNEGSKA (reference sequence). V was trimmed by 6 bases and J by 0 bases, leaving 13 bases between them. The CDR3 runs 14 residues. The CDR3 spells CSALPISSTDTQYF. CDR3 DNA sequence: TGCAGTGCCTTACCCATCTCTAGCACAGATACGCAGTATTTT.

The table lists this clonotype with a few counts. The rearrangement uses TRBV20-1 and TRBJ1-5; D unresolved. The CDR3 contains 13 residues. From germline, CDR1 is DFQATT and CDR2 SNEGSKA (reference sequence). V was cut by 6 bases and J by 5 bases, with 14 bases left in between. The CDR3 DNA reads as TGCAGTGCCGGCGAAGGTTCATATCAGCCCCAGCATTTT. Translating it yields CSAGEGSYQPQHF.

CDR3 loop: CASRDRGVLGQYF. The CDR3 nucleotides read TGTGCCAGCAGGGATAGGGGGGTTCTGGGGCAGTACTTC. V gene TRBV28 combines with J gene TRBJ2-7; either TRBD1 or TRBD2 may fit D (6 bases each). V dropped 6 bases and J dropped 9 bases, with 18 bases sitting between them. Germline V lookup: CDR1 MDHEN, CDR2 SYDVKM. This CDR3 region has 13 residues.

This clonotype has a handful of counts. The J gene is TRBJ2-3, the V gene TRBV28; D is unresolved. From germline, CDR1 is MDHEN and CDR2 SYDVKM. The CDR3 has 13 amino acids. V lost 8 bases and J lost 2, with 11 bases in between. CDR3 in amino acids: CASCSRPTDTQYF. The DNA for the CDR3 is TGTGCCAGCTGTTCCAGGCCCACAGATACGCAGTATTTT.